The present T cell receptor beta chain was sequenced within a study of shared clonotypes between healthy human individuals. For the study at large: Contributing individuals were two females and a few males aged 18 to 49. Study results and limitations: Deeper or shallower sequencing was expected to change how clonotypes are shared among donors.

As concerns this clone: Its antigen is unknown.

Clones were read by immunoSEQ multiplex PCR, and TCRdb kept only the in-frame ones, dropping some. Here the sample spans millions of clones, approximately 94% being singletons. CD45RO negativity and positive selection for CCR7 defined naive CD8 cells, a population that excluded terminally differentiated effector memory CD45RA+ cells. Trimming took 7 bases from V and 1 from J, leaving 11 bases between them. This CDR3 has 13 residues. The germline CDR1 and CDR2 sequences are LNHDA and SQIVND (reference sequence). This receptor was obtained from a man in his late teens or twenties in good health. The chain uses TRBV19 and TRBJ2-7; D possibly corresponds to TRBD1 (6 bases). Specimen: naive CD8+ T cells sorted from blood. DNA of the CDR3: TGTGCCAGTACGCAGGGACAATCCTACGAGCAGTACTTC. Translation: CASTQGQSYEQYF.